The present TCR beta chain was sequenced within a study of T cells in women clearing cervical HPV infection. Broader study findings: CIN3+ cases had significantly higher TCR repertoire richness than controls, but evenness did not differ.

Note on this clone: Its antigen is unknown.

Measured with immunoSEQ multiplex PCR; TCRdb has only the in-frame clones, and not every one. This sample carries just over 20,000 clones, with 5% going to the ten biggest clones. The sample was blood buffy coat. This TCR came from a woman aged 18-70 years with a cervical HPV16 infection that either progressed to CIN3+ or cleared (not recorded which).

CDR3 DNA, as far as it was read: TGCGCCAGCAGCTCGGGACTAGCGAACACCGGGGAG. Protein product: CASSSGLANTGE. The whole CDR3 is CASSSGLANTGELFF. V and J are TRBV5-1 and TRBJ2-2; 8 bases map to TRBD2. The observed sequence ends 3 residues before the CDR3 terminus, with the missing tail filled in from the germline J gene. V shed 3 bases, J shed 0 bases, and the junction held 1 base outside the gene matches. The CDR3 is 15 amino acids. Germline V gene data show CDR1 as SGHRS and CDR2 as YFSETQ.